This T cell receptor beta chain was observed in a study of T cells expressing NK-cell markers (dated by TCRdb to 2020 to 2021). For the study in its entirety: In sorted CD3+CD56+NKG2C+, CD3+CD56+NKG2C- and CD3+CD56-NKG2C+ T-cell subsets from 7 or 8 donors, TCR beta-chain repertoires were profiled. Among the eight sequenced donors, only one was HCMV-seronegative, while the other seven were HCMV-seropositive. All eight donors whose samples were sequenced were randomly selected healthy volunteers, three of them men and five women. The libraries were sequenced on Illumina HiSeq 2000/2500, MiSeq or NextSeq, producing 2 x 150 bp reads.

CDR1 and CDR2 were assigned from the germline V gene as SNHLY and FYNNEI. Reading from cysteine to phenylalanine, the CDR3 counts 13 amino acids. The DNA is unrecorded. HCMV serostatus was determined by detecting HCMV-specific IgG in serum with a commercial ELISA kit. Peripheral blood mononuclear cells were isolated from blood by Ficoll density gradient centrifugation. Overall study results and their limits: In several donors, the dominant CD3+CD56+NKG2C+ clonotypes were found to rank among the top 10 CD8+ clonotypes and to make up about 1.0-7.5% of CD8+ T cells. Those dominant clonotypes were again the most abundant among CD3+CD56-NKG2C+ cells in several donors, at about 25-65%. It remained unclear whether the expanded NKG2C-expressing T cell clones were specific for HCMV antigens.

A remark on this clonotype: The antigen it recognizes is unknown.

The sample was run on an Illumina HiSeq 2000. The TCR beta cDNA libraries were made using 5'RACE template switching, a step that added both a universal primer site and unique molecular identifiers. cDNA synthesis was primed from the TCR beta constant segment, followed by two successive PCR amplification steps. As for the authors' bioinformatics: MIGEC was used to demultiplex reads and group reads by UMI, and MiTCR was used to assemble and quantify clonotypes. To exclude erroneous sequences, any TCR cDNA sequence not supported by at least two reads was discarded. The tcR package was used for downstream repertoire analysis, and clonotypes were matched across fractions by CDR3 nucleotide sequence plus V segment. VDJmatch was used to annotate antigen specificity against VDJdb, with one amino acid substitution in CDR3 allowed. Following reprocessing of the reads by TCRdb, the data hold one row per CDR3 protein sequence and no DNA is available. These V and J calls rely on TCRdb rather than the paper's analysis. This specimen's table enumerates some 440,000 distinct CDR3 sequences. Jointly, the top ten make up approximately 1.5% of the sample.

The source of this sequence is a woman in her fifties or sixties in good health. Donor details come from another sample of the same person, matched by shared clones. The sequencing input was blood T cells: a sorted CD56 or NKG2C T cell subset, CD4+ or CD8+ T cells, or bulk PBMC T cells (not recorded which). This sequence uses TRBV2 and TRBJ1-3; lacking DNA, the TRBD1 call made by TCRdb goes unchecked. This receptor has the CDR3 CASTGGSGNTIYF. Supplemented by the reference TRBV2 and TRBJ1-3 proteins around the CDR3, the complete variable domain is EPEVTQTPSHQVTQMGQEVILRCVPISNHLYFYWYRQILGQKVEFLVSFYNNEISEKSEIFDDQFSVERPDGSNFTLKIRSTKLEDSAMYFCASTGGSGNTIYFGEGSWLTVV.